This TCR beta chain was identified during a study of T cells in Graves' hyperthyroidism and ophthalmopathy. Overall study findings and caveats: Appearing also in blood were most of the thyroid clonotypes expanded above 0.001.

Isolation of PBMCs was performed on roughly 9 ml fresh peripheral blood. Amplification of TCR beta CDR3 regions was performed using RNA transcripts as template. The HTBI set primed first-round TCR CDR3 RT-PCR. TCRdb reprocessed the multiplex PCR reads via MiXCR and lists one record per CDR3 protein. The repertoire includes over 250,000 distinct CDR3 sequences, roughly 22% of them detected once, and roughly 60% sits in the top ten. This clonotype was counted only a few times. Its specificity is not known. The CDR3 totals 15 residues. Germline V gene data show CDR1 as MNHNY and CDR2 as SVGAGI (reference sequence). V was cut by 3 bases and J by 0 bases, with 12 bases left in between.

The receptor was derived from a man aged 30-40 years with Graves' ophthalmopathy. The genes are TRBV6-6 and TRBJ2-7; D call uncertain. Sequencing used blood. This CDR3 reads CASSYRAYSSYEQYF. The CDR3, as DNA: TGTGCCAGCAGTTATCGGGCCTACAGCTCCTACGAGCAGTACTTC.